These 14 T cell receptor beta chains originate from one sample sequenced in a study of CD8 T cells in ankylosing spondylitis. These TCRs are of unknown antigen specificity. Study results and limitations: Fewer than 10 highly homologous variants formed a TCR beta motif that appeared characteristic of ankylosing spondylitis blood.

Using its own MiXCR run on the 5' RACE reads, TCRdb lists one record per CDR3 protein. The sample has approximately 400,000 distinct CDR3 sequences; 17% are singletons. The sample comprised blood, either unsorted or a sorted T cell fraction (not recorded which). The receptors stem from a male donor with ankylosing spondylitis.

V gene TRBV20-1 combines with J gene TRBJ2-7, with no clear D. In germline, CDR1 is DFQATT, CDR2 SNEGSKA (reference sequence). The CDR3 has 14 amino acids. V was trimmed by 6 bases and J by 4 bases, leaving 19 bases between them. The CDR3 sequence is CSAARGGAPYEQYF. CDR3 nucleotide sequence: TGCAGTGCAGCCCGCGGTGGAGCCCCTTACGAGCAGTACTTC.

This clonotype was recorded at least ten times. This chain uses TRBV21-1 with TRBJ2-7. TRBV21-1 is shown as a pseudogene. The CDR3 spans 12 residues. CDR3 sequence: CASSTYRYEQYF. CDR3 in DNA: TGTGCCAGCAGCACCTATAGGTACGAGCAGTACTTC.

This clonotype was detected a few times. This rearrangement joins TRBV3-1 to TRBJ2-3, with D hard to call. The CDR3 has 15 amino acids. Germline CDR1 is LGHDT and CDR2 is YNNKEL (reference sequence). Trimming took off 0 bases at V and 1 base at J, with 8 bases between the two ends. The CDR3 coding sequence is TGTGCCAGCAGCCAAGAAACGGTCGGCACAGATACGCAGTATTTT. Amino acid sequence: CASSQETVGTDTQYF.

In this sample, this clonotype turned up many times. The V gene is TRBV4-1, the J gene TRBJ2-7; perhaps TRBD2 as D (5 bases). V lost 5 bases and J 5 bases, leaving 22 bases between the germline ends. The germline V gene encodes CDR1 MGHRA and CDR2 YSYEKL. The CDR3 consists of 16 residues. CDR3 amino acids: CASSYSAGNGVNEQYF. The DNA for the CDR3 is TGCGCCAGCAGCTACAGCGCCGGGAACGGGGTCAACGAGCAGTACTTC.

The rearrangement uses TRBV29-1 and TRBJ2-1; perhaps TRBD1 as D (5 bases). This CDR3 has 13 residues. From germline, CDR1 is SQVTM and CDR2 ANQGSEA. V lost 5 bases, J lost 4 bases, and 12 bases lay in between. The CDR3 region is CSVPQAGYNEQFF. CDR3 DNA: TGCAGCGTTCCGCAGGCAGGGTACAATGAGCAGTTCTTC.

This clonotype has a count of ten or more. This rearrangement joins TRBV5-1 to TRBJ2-1; tentatively, D is TRBD2 (5 bases). CDR1 is SGHRS and CDR2 is YFSETQ in the germline V gene. V shed 2 bases and J shed 7 bases, with 25 bases lying between them. CDR3 length: 18 amino acids. The chain's CDR3 is CASSFAPGMAMAPNEQFF. In nucleotides, the CDR3 is TGCGCCAGCAGCTTTGCCCCCGGGATGGCAATGGCCCCAAATGAGCAGTTCTTC.

This clonotype has at least ten counts. The J gene is TRBJ1-4, the V gene TRBV27; no firm D call. CDR1 and CDR2 from the germline V gene are MNHEY and SMNVEV (reference sequence). CDR3 length: 15 amino acids. Trimming shortened V by 2 bases and J by 4 bases, and 11 bases separated the two germline ends. This CDR3 is CASSLGLHYNEKLFF. CDR3 DNA: TGTGCCAGCAGTTTAGGTCTGCATTATAATGAAAAACTGTTTTTT.

This clonotype was counted ten times or more. This chain uses TRBV28 with TRBJ2-7, with TRBD1 matching over 8 bases. Trimming removed 5 bases from V and 4 bases from J; junction bases left unmatched: 1. The length of the CDR3 is 12 residues. The germline CDR1 and CDR2 sequences are MDHEN and SYDVKM. Here the CDR3 DNA reads TGTGCCAGCAGTCGGGACAGGTACGAGCAGTACTTC. This sequence encodes CASSRDRYEQYF.

Many counts were recorded for this clonotype. The CDR3 DNA follows: TGTGCCAGCAGCCCTGACAGGGTTCAGCCCCAGCATTTT. This gives the protein CASSPDRVQPQHF. The chain joins TRBV7-2 to TRBJ1-5; 7 bases fit TRBD1. V gave up 5 bases and J gave up 6 bases; unmatched junction bases: 4. This CDR3 is 13 amino acids long. Germline V gene lookup returns CDR1 SGHTA and CDR2 FQGNSA.

This clonotype appeared a few times. The chain uses TRBV5-1 and TRBJ2-3; 8 bases map to TRBD2. Trimming removed 4 bases from V and 1 base from J; junction bases left unmatched: 5. Germline V lookup: CDR1 SGHRS, CDR2 YFSETQ. The CDR3 extends over 15 amino acids. The CDR3 coding sequence is TGCGCCAGCAGCCCGGGGGGGGCCCGCACAGATACGCAGTATTTT. Its translation: CASSPGGARTDTQYF.

The rearrangement uses TRBV19 and TRBJ1-1; 9 bases are a match to TRBD1. The CDR3 contains 15 residues. The germline V gene encodes CDR1 LNHDA and CDR2 SQIVND (reference sequence). V trimming: 4 bases; J trimming: 1 base; junction bases outside the gene matches: 4. CDR3 protein: CASSRDRVPNTEAFF. The CDR3 region has the DNA TGTGCCAGTAGTAGGGACAGGGTGCCGAACACTGAAGCTTTCTTT.

At least ten counts were recorded for this clonotype. J is TRBJ2-1 and V is TRBV2; D possibly corresponds to TRBD1 (6 bases). In germline, CDR1 is SNHLY, CDR2 FYNNEI. Trimming pared 4 bases from V and 8 bases from J, leaving 15 bases between. This CDR3 comprises 14 residues. CDR3 in amino acids: CASSGPPRGHEQFF. For the CDR3, the DNA is TGTGCCAGCAGTGGGCCCCCCAGGGGCCATGAGCAGTTCTTC. Combining the CDR3 with reference TRBV2 and TRBJ2-1 gives the whole variable domain EPEVTQTPSHQVTQMGQEVILRCVPISNHLYFYWYRQILGQKVEFLVSFYNNEISEKSEIFDDQFSVERPDGSNFTLKIRSTKLEDSAMYFCASSGPPRGHEQFFGPGTRLTVL.

This clonotype came up a few times. CDR3 DNA sequence: TGTGCCAGCAGTTTCCGTATGACAGGGCTACTCTCAGGTGGAAACACCATATATTTT. Translated: CASSFRMTGLLSGGNTIYF. The chain is built from TRBV28 and TRBJ1-3, with 7 bases identical to TRBD1. The CDR3 is made up of 19 amino acids. Unmatched junction bases numbered 17, after V lost 3 bases and J lost 3 bases. Germline V gives CDR1 MDHEN, CDR2 SYDVKM.

Written as DNA, the CDR3 is TGCAGTGCTCCACAGCACGGGGTGAACACTGAAGCTTTCTTT. Amino acids: CSAPQHGVNTEAFF. This chain connects TRBV20-1 to TRBJ1-1; D is uncertain. The CDR3 is made up of 14 amino acids. Germline CDR1 and CDR2: DFQATT and SNEGSKA (reference sequence). Trimming pared 5 bases from V and 0 bases from J, leaving 13 bases between.